This T cell receptor (beta chain) was sequenced during a study of cytomegalovirus exposure and HLA in healthy donors. Study details: From donors who were HLA-typed, an early data release held about 89 million unique TCRs.

Only one count was recorded for this clone. Its antigen is unknown. Each donor's status was that of a healthy bone marrow donor. PCR used 60 Vbeta primers and 13 Jbeta primers. Sequenced by immunoSEQ multiplex PCR; TCRdb stores in-frame clones only, minus some. Among some 190,000 clones listed, around nine tenths were seen once. Study-level results: In an earlier analysis, about 87% or about 30%: the productive usage of most TCR beta V segments.

Material for sequencing was PBMCs. This receptor was taken from a woman between 18 and 29 years old in good health and CMV-seronegative.

CDR3 bases: TGTGCCAGCAGCCAGGGGAGCCGCTATGGCTACACCTTC. Residues: CASSQGSRYGYTF. The V call is TRBV7-2, the J call TRBJ1-2, with D maybe TRBD1 (6 bases). Germline values: CDR1 SGHTA, CDR2 FQGNSA. The ends were cut back, 5 bases at V and 4 bases at J, with 11 bases in the middle. This CDR3 has 13 residues. The full variable domain, completed using reference TRBV7-2 and TRBJ1-2, is GAGVSQSPSNKVTEKGKDVELRCDPISGHTALYWYRQSLGQGLEFLIYFQGNSAPDKSGLPSDRFSAERTGGSVSTLTIQRTQQEDSAVYLCASSQGSRYGYTFGSGTRLTVV.